One sample yielded the 17 T cell receptor beta chains listed below, sequenced in a study of blood T cell repertoires in COVID-19 (TCRdb year 2020). The library was built by means of the immunoSEQ multiplex PCR assay. TCRdb's version of the immuneACCESS table is confined to in-frame rearrangements and falls short of the full clone set. An unresolved V gene accounts for under half of the shortfall where checked; the remainder is of unknown origin. This sample holds 200,000 to 250,000 clones; 83% were observed only once. 3.6% of the sample lies in the top ten. Sequencing input: PBMCs or T cells enriched from blood (not recorded which). All receptors come from a woman between 40 and 55 years old who had been exposed to COVID-19.

The chain carries TRBV10-3 and TRBJ2-5; no definite D call. This CDR3 contains 15 residues. V lost 0 bases to trimming and J lost 5 bases, with 13 bases between them. Germline loops: CDR1 ENHRY, CDR2 SYGVKD. The CDR3 nucleotides are TGTGCCATCAGTGAGTCAACAGCCACCCCCGAGACCCAGTACTTC. Translated: CAISESTATPETQYF.

The chain recombines TRBV5-1 with TRBJ1-1, with TRBD1 as a possible D gene (5 bases). V was trimmed by 4 bases and J by 0 bases, leaving 13 bases between them. This CDR3 spans 15 amino acids. Germline CDR1 is SGHRS and CDR2 is YFSETQ. Written as DNA, the CDR3 is TGCGCCAGCAGCCCCGGGGGAGTCATGAACACTGAAGCTTTCTTT. This encodes CASSPGGVMNTEAFF.

The V gene is TRBV11-2, the J gene TRBJ2-3; 14 nucleotides align to TRBD2. The CDR3 runs to 16 residues. J gave up 2 bases and V 4 bases, and 2 bases lay outside the gene matches. Germline CDR1 SGHAT, CDR2 FQNNGV. The CDR3: CASSWTSGGITDTQYF. The CDR3 nucleotides read TGTGCCAGCAGCTGGACTAGCGGGGGGATCACAGATACGCAGTATTTT. Drawing the rest from reference TRBV11-2 and TRBJ2-3, the complete variable domain is EAGVAQSPRYKIIEKRQSVAFWCNPISGHATLYWYQQILGQGPKLLIQFQNNGVVDDSQLPKDRFSAERLKGVDSTLKIQPAKLEDSAVYLCASSWTSGGITDTQYFGPGTRLTVL.

The CDR3 sequence is CASSESRGETQYF. Written as DNA, the CDR3 is TGCGCCAGCAGTGAGTCCAGGGGAGAGACCCAGTACTTC. This chain links TRBV10-2 with TRBJ2-5, with a weak D call TRBD1 (6 bases). V dropped 0 bases and J dropped 4 bases, with 6 bases sitting between them. Germline V gene data show CDR1 as WSHSY and CDR2 as SAAADI. There are 13 residues in the CDR3.

The V and J genes are TRBV3-1 (or the pseudogene TRBV3-2) and TRBJ1-2, with D maybe TRBD1 (6 bases). V was cut by 4 bases and J by 1 base, with 19 bases left in between. The CDR3 contains 17 residues. The germline gives CDR1 LGHDT, CDR2 YNNKEL (reference sequence). CDR3 nucleotide sequence: TGTGCCAGCAGCCGGTACCGGGACACTACTCTTAACTATGGCTACACCTTC. This encodes CASSRYRDTTLNYGYTF.

The sample holds a few counts of this clone. The rearrangement joins TRBV7-2 to TRBJ1-1; the match to TRBD1 covers 7 bases. The CDR3 is 16 amino acids. The V segment lost 4 bases and the J segment 1 base; nucleotides outside the gene matches: 9. Germline V gives CDR1 SGHTA, CDR2 FQGNSA. The CDR3, as DNA: TGTGCCAGCAGCTCCAAGACAGGGTCGGCGAACACTGAAGCTTTCTTT. Its protein is CASSSKTGSANTEAFF.

The chain combines TRBV5-1 with TRBJ1-2, with 10 positions matching TRBD1. The CDR3 covers 14 residues. Germline loops: CDR1 SGHRS, CDR2 YFSETQ. The trim removed 2 bases at V and 8 bases at J, leaving 6 bases unmatched. CDR3 in amino acids: CASSFDRGRWGYTF. For the CDR3, the DNA is TGCGCCAGCAGCTTCGACAGGGGGCGTTGGGGCTACACCTTC.

The V call is TRBV29-1, the J call TRBJ2-3; TRBD1 might be the D (5 bases). Looked up from germline, CDR1 is SQVTM and CDR2 is ANQGSEA. Trimming cost V 7 bases and J 0 bases, with 8 bases left between them. There are 12 residues in the CDR3. The CDR3 is CSARGSTDTQYF. The CDR3 region has the DNA TGCAGCGCAAGGGGTAGCACAGATACGCAGTATTTT.

This clone showed up just a few times. The rearrangement joins TRBV7-9 to TRBJ1-1; perhaps TRBD1 as D (5 bases). Germline CDR1 and CDR2: SEHNR and FQNEAQ (reference sequence). V gave up 1 base and J gave up 4 bases, with 10 bases separating them. This CDR3 contains 14 residues. DNA for the CDR3: TGTGCCAGCAGCTTAGGCGGGGACGGCACTGAAGCTTTCTTT. It codes for CASSLGGDGTEAFF. The full variable domain, completed using reference TRBV7-9 and TRBJ1-1, is DTGVSQNPRHKITKRGQNVTFRCDPISEHNRLYWYRQTLGQGPEFLTYFQNEAQLEKSRLLSDRFSAERPKGSFSTLEIQRTEQGDSAMYLCASSLGGDGTEAFFGQGTRLTVV.

V usage is TRBV19 and J usage is TRBJ2-5, with D maybe TRBD2 (6 bases). Germline V gives CDR1 LNHDA, CDR2 SQIVND (reference sequence). This CDR3 region has 15 residues. Trimming stripped 5 bases from V and 3 bases from J, with 16 bases between. In DNA, the CDR3 is TGTGCCAGTAGTTATAGTGGCGGGGCGGAAGAGACCCAGTACTTC. Protein product: CASSYSGGAEETQYF.

V gene TRBV7-2 combines with J gene TRBJ1-1; a weak D match, TRBD1 (5 bases). The CDR3 covers 15 residues. From germline, CDR1 is SGHTA and CDR2 FQGNSA. V lost 6 bases and J 5 bases, leaving 19 bases between the germline ends. The CDR3 DNA follows: TGTGCCAGCAGTCAGGGAAACCGGGGGGGGACTGAAGCTTTCTTT. This translates into CASSQGNRGGTEAFF.

The chain is built from TRBV6-5 and TRBJ1-1; 8 bases line up with TRBD1. Germline V gene sequence: CDR1 MNHEY, CDR2 SVGAGI. This CDR3 is built from 15 residues. V dropped 8 bases and J dropped 7; count of bases not matched to a gene: 15. The CDR3 here is CASFSDRVALIEAFF. Written as DNA, the CDR3 is TGTGCCAGCTTCTCGGACAGGGTCGCTTTGATTGAAGCTTTCTTT.

V gene TRBV7-8 combines with J gene TRBJ1-1, with 10 bases that match TRBD1. The CDR3 is 14 amino acids. V dropped 7 bases and J dropped 5; count of bases not matched to a gene: 7. CDR1 and CDR2 from the germline V gene are SGHVS and FQNEAQ. CDR3 coding DNA: TGTGCCAGCACGCGGGACAGGGGATCTACTGAAGCTTTCTTT. Amino acids: CASTRDRGSTEAFF.

This chain joins TRBV6-5 and TRBJ1-5, with a possible D match to TRBD1 (6 bases). The CDR3 has 15 amino acids. V was clipped by 6 bases and J by 7 bases, with 19 bases between them. CDR1 MNHEY and CDR2 SVGAGI come from the germline V gene. CDR3 region: CASSQGGGAGQPQHF. CDR3 coding DNA: TGTGCCAGCAGCCAGGGTGGGGGGGCCGGCCAGCCCCAGCATTTT.

The chain couples TRBV2 to TRBJ1-5; D might be TRBD1 (6 bases). This CDR3 has 14 residues. Per germline, CDR1 SNHLY and CDR2 FYNNEI. V was shortened by 5 bases and J by 7 bases, with 15 bases between the two germline ends. CDR3 DNA sequence: TGTGCCAGCAGTCCCGAACAGGGTGCACAGCCCCAGCATTTT. This gives the protein CASSPEQGAQPQHF.

The rearrangement joins TRBV19 to TRBJ1-4; D gene uncertain. Trimming stripped 1 base from V and 3 bases from J, with 15 bases between. Germline CDR1 is LNHDA and CDR2 is SQIVND (reference sequence). The CDR3 runs 17 residues. CDR3 nucleotide sequence: TGTGCCAGTAGTATAGGAGTTAATCCCGTGGCTAATGAAAAACTGTTTTTT. Translating gives CASSIGVNPVANEKLFF. The whole variable domain, remainder taken from reference TRBV19 and TRBJ1-4, is DGGITQSPKYLFRKEGQNVTLSCEQNLNHDAMYWYRQDPGQGLRLIYYSQIVNDFQKGDIAEGYSVSREKKESFPLTVTSAQKNPTAFYLCASSIGVNPVANEKLFFGSGTQLSVL.

The CDR3 sequence: CASSRHGSVETQYF. CDR3 bases: TGCGCCAGCAGCCGGCACGGGAGTGTGGAGACCCAGTACTTC. J is TRBJ2-5 and V is TRBV4-1; TRBD2 is a possible D gene (6 bases). This CDR3 contains 14 residues. Per germline, CDR1 MGHRA and CDR2 YSYEKL. Trimming cost V 4 bases and J 5 bases, with 14 bases left between them.